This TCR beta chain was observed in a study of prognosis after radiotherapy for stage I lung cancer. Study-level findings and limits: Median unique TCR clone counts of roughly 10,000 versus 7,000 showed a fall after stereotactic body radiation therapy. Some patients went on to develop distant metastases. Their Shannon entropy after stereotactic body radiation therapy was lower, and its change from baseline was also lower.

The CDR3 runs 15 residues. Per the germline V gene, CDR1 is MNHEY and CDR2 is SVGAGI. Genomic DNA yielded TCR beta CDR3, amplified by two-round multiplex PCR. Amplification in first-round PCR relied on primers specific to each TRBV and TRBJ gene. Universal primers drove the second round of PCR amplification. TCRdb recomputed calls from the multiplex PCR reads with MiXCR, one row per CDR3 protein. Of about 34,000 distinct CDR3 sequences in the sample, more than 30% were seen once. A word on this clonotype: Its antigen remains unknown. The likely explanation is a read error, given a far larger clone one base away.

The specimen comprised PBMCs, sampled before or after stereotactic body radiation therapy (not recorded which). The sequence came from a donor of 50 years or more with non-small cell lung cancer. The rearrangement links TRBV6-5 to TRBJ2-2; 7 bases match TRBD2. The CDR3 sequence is CARSGRGGHTGELFF. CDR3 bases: TGTGCCCGCAGTGGGAGGGGAGGTCACACCGGGGAGCTGTTTTTT.